This TCR beta chain was observed in a study of long-term antiretroviral therapy in people with HIV. About the research overall: About a decade before 2015, the earliest samples were taken when ART was typically delayed.

Study observations and caveats: HIV repertoires spanned narrower CDR3 length ranges than controls. It was not possible to obtain data on ART adherence, viral resistance or therapy changes.

Per donor, a minimum of one pre-ART and a minimum of two post-ART PBMC samples were available. In the case of this clone: What it binds is not known.

The CDR3 has 13 residues. Trimming stripped 0 bases from V and 4 bases from J, with 4 bases between. Germline CDR1 and CDR2: LGHNA and YSLEER. The assay used was immunoSEQ (version v3.0), run at survey level. Assay: immunoSEQ multiplex PCR; the TCRdb copy retains only in-frame clones and omits some. The table lists 20,000 to 30,000 clones, 90% to 95% of them singletons. The rearrangement links TRBV4-3 to TRBJ2-1; D is uncertain. The sequencing here drew on unsorted PBMCs, taken roughly 5.1 years after starting antiretroviral therapy. This sequence originates from a woman aged 45-65 years with HIV. The CDR3 coding sequence is TGCGCCAGCAGCCAAGAACTTTACAATGAGCAGTTCTTC. Its protein product is CASSQELYNEQFF.